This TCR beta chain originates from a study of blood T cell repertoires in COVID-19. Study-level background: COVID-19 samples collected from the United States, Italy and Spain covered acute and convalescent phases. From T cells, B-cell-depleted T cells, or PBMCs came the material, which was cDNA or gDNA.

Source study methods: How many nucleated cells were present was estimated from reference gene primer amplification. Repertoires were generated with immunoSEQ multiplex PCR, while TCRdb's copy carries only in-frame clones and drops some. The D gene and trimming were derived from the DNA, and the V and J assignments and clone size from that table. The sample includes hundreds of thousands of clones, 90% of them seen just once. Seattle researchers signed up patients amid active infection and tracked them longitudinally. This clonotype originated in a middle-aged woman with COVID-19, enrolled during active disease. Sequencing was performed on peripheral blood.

CDR3 residues: CASSQTGGTGELFF. The CDR3 DNA sequence: TGCGCCAGCAGCCAAACAGGCGGAACCGGGGAGCTGTTTTTT. This rearrangement joins TRBV5-1 to TRBJ2-2; the D gene is possibly TRBD1 (5 bases). CDR3 length: 14 amino acids. V was shortened by 4 bases and J by 5 bases, with 12 bases between the two germline ends. Germline V gene sequence: CDR1 SGHRS, CDR2 YFSETQ.